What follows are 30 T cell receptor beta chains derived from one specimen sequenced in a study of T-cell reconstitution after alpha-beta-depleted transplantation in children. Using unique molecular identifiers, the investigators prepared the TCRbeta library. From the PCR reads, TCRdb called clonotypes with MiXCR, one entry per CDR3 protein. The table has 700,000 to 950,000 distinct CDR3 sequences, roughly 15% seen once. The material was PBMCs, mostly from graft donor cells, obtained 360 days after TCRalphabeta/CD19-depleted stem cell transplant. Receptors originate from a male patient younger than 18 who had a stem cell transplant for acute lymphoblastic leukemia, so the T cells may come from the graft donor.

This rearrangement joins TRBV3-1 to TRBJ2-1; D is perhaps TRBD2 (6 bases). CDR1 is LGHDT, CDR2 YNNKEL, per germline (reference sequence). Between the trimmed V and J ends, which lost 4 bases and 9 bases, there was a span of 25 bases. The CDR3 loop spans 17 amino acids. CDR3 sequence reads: CASSPRTTPVRGGEQFF. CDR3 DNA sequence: TGTGCCAGCAGCCCACGAACTACACCCGTTCGGGGAGGTGAGCAGTTCTTC.

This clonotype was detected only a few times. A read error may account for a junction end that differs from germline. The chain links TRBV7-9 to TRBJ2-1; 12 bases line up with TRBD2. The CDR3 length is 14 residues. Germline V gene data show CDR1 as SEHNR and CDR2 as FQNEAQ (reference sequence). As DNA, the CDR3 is TGTGCCAGCAGCCTAGCGGGAGGGGAGCCTGTGCAGTTCTTC. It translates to CASSLAGGEPVQFF.

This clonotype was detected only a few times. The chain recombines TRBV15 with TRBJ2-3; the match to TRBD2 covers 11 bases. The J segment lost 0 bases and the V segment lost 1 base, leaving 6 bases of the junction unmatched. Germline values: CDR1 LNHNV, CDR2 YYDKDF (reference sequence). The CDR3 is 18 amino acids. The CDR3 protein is CATSRGGLAVTSTDTQYF. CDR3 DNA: TGTGCCACCAGCAGAGGGGGACTAGCGGTTACTAGCACAGATACGCAGTATTTT.

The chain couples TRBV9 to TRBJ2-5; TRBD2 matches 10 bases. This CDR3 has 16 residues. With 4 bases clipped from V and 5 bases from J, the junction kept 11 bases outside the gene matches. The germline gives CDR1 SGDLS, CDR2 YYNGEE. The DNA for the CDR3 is TGTGCCAGCAGCCCTTCGGCTAGCGGGAGTTGGGAGACCCAGTACTTC. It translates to CASSPSASGSWETQYF.

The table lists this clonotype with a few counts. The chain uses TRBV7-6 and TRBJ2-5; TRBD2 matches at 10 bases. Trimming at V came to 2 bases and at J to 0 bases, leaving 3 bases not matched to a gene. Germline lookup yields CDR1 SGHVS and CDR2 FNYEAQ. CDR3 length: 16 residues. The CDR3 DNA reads TGTGCCAGCAGCTTACGGCTAGCGGGAGACCAAGAGACCCAGTACTTC. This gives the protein CASSLRLAGDQETQYF.

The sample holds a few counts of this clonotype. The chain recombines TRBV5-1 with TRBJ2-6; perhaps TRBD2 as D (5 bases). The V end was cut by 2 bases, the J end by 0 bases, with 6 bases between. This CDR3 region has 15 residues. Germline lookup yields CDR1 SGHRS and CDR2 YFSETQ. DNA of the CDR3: TGCGCCAGCAGCTTCCGGGACTCTGGGGCCAACGTCCTGACTTTC. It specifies CASSFRDSGANVLTF.

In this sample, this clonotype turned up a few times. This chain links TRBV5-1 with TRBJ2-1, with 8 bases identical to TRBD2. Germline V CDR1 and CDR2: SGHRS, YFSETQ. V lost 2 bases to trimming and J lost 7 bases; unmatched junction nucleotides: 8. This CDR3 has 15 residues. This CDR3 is CASSLRAGVENEQFF. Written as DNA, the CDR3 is TGCGCCAGCAGCTTACGAGCGGGAGTGGAAAATGAGCAGTTCTTC.

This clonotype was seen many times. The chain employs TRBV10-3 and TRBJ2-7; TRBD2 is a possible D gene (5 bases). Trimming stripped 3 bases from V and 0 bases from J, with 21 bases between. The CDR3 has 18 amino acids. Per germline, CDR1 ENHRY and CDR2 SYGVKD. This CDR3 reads CAISDSPNDGVSSYEQYF. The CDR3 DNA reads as TGTGCCATCAGTGACTCCCCCAATGACGGGGTGAGCTCCTACGAGCAGTACTTC.

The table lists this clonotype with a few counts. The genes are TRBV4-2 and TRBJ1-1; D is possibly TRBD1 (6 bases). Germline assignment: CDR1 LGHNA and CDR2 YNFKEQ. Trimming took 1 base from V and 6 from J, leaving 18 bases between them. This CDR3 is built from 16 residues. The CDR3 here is CASSQGMGGAGAEAFF. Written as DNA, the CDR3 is TGTGCCAGCAGCCAAGGGATGGGGGGCGCGGGAGCTGAAGCTTTCTTT.

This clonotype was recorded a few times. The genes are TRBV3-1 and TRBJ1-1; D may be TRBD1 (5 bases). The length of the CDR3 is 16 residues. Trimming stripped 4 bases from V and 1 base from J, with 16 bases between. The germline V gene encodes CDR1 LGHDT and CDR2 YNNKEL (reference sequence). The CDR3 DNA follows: TGTGCCAGCAGCCCCCGAGGCGCAGGGCGGAACACTGAAGCTTTCTTT. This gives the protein CASSPRGAGRNTEAFF.

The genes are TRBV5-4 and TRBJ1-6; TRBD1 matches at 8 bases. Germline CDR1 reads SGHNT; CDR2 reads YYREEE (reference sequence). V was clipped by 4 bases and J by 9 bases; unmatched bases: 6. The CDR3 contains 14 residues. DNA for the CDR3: TGTGCCAGCAGCCCCAGGGGGCGCCTTTCACCCCTCCACTTT. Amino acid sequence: CASSPRGRLSPLHF.

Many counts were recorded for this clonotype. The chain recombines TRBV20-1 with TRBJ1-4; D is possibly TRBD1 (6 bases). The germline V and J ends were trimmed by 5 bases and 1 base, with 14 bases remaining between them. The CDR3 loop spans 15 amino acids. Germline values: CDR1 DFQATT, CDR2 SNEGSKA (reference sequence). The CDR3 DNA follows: TGCAGTGCTTATACAGGGAAGGGAACTAATGAAAAACTGTTTTTT. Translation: CSAYTGKGTNEKLFF.

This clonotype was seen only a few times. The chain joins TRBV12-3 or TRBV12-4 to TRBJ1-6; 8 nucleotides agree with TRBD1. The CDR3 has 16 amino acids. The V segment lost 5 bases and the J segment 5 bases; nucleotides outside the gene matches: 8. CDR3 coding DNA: TGTGCCAGCAGTATCCGACAGGGGTTCAATAATTCACCCCTCCACTTT. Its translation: CASSIRQGFNNSPLHF.

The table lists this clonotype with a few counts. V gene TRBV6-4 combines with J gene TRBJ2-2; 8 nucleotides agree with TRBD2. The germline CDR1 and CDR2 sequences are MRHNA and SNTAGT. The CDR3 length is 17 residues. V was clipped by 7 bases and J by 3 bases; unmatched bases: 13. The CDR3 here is CASKRSAGGRDTGELFF. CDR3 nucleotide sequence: TGTGCCAGCAAGAGATCCGCGGGGGGTAGGGACACCGGGGAGCTGTTTTTT.

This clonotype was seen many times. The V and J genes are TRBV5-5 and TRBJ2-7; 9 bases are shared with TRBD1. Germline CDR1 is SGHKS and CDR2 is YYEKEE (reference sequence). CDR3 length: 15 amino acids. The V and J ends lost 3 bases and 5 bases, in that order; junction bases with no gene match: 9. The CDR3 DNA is TGTGCCAGCAGCTATTCGACAGGGGGTCCGCACGAGCAGTACTTC. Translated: CASSYSTGGPHEQYF. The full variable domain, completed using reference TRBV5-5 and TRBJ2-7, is DAGVTQSPTHLIKTRGQQVTLRCSPISGHKSVSWYQQVLGQGPQFIFQYYEKEERGRGNFPDRFSARQFPNYSSELNVNALLLGDSALYLCASSYSTGGPHEQYFGPGTRLTVT.

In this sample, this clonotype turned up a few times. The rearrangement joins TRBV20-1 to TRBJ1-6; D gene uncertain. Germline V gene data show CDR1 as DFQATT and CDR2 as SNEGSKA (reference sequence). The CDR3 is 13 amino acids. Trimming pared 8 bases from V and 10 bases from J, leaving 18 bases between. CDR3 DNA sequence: TGCAGTACCTTAAGGGCCGTAGGATCACCCCTCCACTTT. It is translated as CSTLRAVGSPLHF.

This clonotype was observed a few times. CDR3 sequence reads: CASSGQNYGYTF. The CDR3 nucleotides read TGTGCCAGCAGTGGACAGAACTATGGCTACACCTTC. The chain uses TRBV6-6 and TRBJ1-2, with D possibly TRBD1 on 6 matching bases. CDR3 length: 12 residues. Germline V gene data show CDR1 as MNHNY and CDR2 as SVGAGI (reference sequence). V was shortened by 5 bases and J by 2 bases, with 6 bases between the two germline ends.

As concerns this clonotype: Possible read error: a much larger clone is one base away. This CDR3 is CASSVGVYEQYF. The CDR3 coding sequence is TGTGCCAGCAGCGTGGGGGTTTACGAGCAGTACTTC. V and J are TRBV21-1 and TRBJ2-7; TRBD1 is taken as the D call from the table, unchecked against the DNA. TRBV21-1 is given as a pseudogene. There are 12 residues in the CDR3.

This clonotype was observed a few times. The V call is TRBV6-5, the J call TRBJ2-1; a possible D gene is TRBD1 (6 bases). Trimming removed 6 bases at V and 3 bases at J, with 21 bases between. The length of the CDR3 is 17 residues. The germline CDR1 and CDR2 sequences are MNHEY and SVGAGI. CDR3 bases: TGTGCCAGCAGAACAACTCGTCAGGGGCACCGCTACAATGAGCAGTTCTTC. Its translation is CASRTTRQGHRYNEQFF.

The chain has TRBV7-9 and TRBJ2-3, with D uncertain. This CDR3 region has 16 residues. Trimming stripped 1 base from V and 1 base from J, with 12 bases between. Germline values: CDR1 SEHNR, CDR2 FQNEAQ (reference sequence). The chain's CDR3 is CASSLGSSVGTDTQYF. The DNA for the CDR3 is TGTGCCAGCAGCTTAGGCAGCTCGGTAGGCACAGATACGCAGTATTTT.

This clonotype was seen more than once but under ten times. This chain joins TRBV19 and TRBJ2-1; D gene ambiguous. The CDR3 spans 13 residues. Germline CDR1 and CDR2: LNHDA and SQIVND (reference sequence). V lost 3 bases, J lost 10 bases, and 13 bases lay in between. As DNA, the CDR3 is TGTGCCAGTAGTATTAGGTTCGGATACGAGCAGTTCTTC. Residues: CASSIRFGYEQFF.

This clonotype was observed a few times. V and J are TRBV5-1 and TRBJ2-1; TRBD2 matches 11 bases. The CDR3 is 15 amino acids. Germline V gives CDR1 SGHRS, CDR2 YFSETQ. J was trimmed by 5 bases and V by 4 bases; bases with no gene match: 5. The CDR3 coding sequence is TGCGCCAGCAGCACTAGCGGGAGTTCTGACAATGAGCAGTTCTTC. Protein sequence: CASSTSGSSDNEQFF. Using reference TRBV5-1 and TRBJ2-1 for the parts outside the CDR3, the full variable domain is KAGVTQTPRYLIKTRGQQVTLSCSPISGHRSVSWYQQTPGQGLQFLFEYFSETQRNKGNFPGRFSGRQFSNSRSEMNVSTLELGDSALYLCASSTSGSSDNEQFFGPGTRLTVL.

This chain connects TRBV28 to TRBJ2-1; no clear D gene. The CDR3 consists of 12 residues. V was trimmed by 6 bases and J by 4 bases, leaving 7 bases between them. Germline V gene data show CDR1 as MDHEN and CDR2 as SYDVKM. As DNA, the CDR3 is TGTGCCAGCAGGCTACCATACAATGAGCAGTTCTTC. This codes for CASRLPYNEQFF.

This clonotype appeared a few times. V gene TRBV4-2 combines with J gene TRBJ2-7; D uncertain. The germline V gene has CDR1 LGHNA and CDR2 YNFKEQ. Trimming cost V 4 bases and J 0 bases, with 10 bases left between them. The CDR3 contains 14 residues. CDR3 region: CASSRDGISYEQYF. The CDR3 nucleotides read TGTGCCAGCAGCCGAGACGGAATCTCCTACGAGCAGTACTTC.

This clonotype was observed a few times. CDR3 in amino acids: CASSLANPYTGELFF. The CDR3 bases are TGCGCCAGCAGCTTGGCCAATCCATACACCGGGGAGCTGTTTTTT. V usage is TRBV5-1 and J usage is TRBJ2-2; no clear D. Germline V gives CDR1 SGHRS, CDR2 YFSETQ. The length of the CDR3 is 15 residues. V lost 0 bases and J lost 3, with 9 bases in between.

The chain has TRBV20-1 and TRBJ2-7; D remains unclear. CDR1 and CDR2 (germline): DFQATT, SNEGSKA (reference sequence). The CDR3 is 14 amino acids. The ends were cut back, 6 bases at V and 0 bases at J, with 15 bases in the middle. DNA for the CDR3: TGCAGTGCGACCAGAGGTGGTAGCTCCTACGAGCAGTACTTC. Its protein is CSATRGGSSYEQYF.

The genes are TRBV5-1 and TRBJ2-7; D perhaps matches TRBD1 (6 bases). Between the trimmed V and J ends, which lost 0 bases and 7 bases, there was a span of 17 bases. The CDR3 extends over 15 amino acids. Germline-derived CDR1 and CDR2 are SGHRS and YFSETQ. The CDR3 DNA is TGCGCCAGCAGCTTGGGGTCCGGACAGTTTTTGGAGCAGTACTTC. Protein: CASSLGSGQFLEQYF.

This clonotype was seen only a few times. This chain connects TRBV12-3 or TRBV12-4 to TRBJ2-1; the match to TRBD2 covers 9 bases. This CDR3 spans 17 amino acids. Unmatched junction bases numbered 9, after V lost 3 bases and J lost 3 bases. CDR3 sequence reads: CASSFPSLAGIYNEQFF. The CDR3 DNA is TGTGCCAGCAGTTTCCCATCACTAGCGGGCATCTACAATGAGCAGTTCTTC.

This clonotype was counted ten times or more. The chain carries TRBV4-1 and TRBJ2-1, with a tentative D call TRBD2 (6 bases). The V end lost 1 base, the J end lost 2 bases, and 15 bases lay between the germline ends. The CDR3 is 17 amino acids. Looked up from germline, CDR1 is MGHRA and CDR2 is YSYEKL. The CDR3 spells CASSQVGRGKPYNEQFF. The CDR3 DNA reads TGCGCCAGCAGCCAAGTCGGGAGAGGGAAGCCCTACAATGAGCAGTTCTTC.

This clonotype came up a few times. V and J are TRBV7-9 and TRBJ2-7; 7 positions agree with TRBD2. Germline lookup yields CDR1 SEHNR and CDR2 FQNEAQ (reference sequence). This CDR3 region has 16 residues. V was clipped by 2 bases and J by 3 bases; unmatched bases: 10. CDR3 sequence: CASSLLVGLADYEQYF. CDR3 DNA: TGTGCCAGCAGCTTACTGGTCGGGCTAGCGGACTACGAGCAGTACTTC.